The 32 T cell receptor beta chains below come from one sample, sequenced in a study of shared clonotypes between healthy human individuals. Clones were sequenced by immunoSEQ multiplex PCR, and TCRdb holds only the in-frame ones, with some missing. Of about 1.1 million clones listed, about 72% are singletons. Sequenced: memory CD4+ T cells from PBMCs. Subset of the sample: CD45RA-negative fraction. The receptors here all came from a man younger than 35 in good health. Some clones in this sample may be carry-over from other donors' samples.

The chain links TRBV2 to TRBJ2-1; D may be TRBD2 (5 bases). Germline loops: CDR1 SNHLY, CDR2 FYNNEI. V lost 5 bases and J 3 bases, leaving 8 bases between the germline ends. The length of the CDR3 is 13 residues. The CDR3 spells CASSLTIYNEQFF. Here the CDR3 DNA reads TGTGCCAGCAGTTTGACTATCTACAATGAGCAGTTCTTC.

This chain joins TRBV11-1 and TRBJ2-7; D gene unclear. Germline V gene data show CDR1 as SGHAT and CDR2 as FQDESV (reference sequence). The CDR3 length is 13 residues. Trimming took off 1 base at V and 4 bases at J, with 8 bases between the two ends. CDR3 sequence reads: CASSLGLHYEQYF. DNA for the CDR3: TGTGCCAGCAGCTTAGGTCTCCATTACGAGCAGTACTTC.

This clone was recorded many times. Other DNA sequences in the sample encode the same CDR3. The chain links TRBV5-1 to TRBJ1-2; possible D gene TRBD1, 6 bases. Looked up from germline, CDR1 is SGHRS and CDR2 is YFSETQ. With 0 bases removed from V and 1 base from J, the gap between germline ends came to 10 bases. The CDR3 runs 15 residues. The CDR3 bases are TGCGCCAGCAGCTTGGGGGTCAGGGGTAACTATGGCTACACCTTC. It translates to CASSLGVRGNYGYTF.

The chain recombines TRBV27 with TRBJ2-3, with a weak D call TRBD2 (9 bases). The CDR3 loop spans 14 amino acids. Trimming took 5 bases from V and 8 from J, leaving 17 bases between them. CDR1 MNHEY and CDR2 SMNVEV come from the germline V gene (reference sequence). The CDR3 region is CASSRLAGQATQYF. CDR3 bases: TGTGCCAGCAGTCGGCTAGCGGGACAGGCTACGCAGTATTTT.

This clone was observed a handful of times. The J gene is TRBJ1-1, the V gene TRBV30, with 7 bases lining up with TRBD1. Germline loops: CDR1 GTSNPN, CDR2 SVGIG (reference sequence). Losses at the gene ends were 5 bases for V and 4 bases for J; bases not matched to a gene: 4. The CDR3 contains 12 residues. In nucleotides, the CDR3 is TGTGCCTGGGGGAACAGGGGCACTGAAGCTTTCTTT. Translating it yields CAWGNRGTEAFF.

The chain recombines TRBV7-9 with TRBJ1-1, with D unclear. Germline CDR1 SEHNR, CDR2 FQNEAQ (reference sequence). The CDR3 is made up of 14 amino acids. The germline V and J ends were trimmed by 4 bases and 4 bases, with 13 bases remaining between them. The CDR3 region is CASSYPRVGTEAFF. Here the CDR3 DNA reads TGTGCCAGCAGCTATCCTCGGGTGGGCACTGAAGCTTTCTTT.

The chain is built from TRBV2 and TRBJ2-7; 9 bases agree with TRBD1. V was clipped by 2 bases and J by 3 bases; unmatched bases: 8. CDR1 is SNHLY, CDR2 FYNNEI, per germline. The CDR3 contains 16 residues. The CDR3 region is CASSELGTGPVYEQYF. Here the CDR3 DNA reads TGTGCCAGCAGTGAATTGGGGACAGGGCCCGTCTACGAGCAGTACTTC.

The CDR3 coding sequence is TGTGCCATCCAATCGGTTCGTAGGACCGGGGAGCTGTTTTTT. This translates into CAIQSVRRTGELFF. The J gene is TRBJ2-2, the V gene TRBV28; D is uncertain. V dropped 10 bases and J dropped 5 bases, with 17 bases sitting between them. Germline loops: CDR1 MDHEN, CDR2 SYDVKM. The CDR3 covers 14 residues.

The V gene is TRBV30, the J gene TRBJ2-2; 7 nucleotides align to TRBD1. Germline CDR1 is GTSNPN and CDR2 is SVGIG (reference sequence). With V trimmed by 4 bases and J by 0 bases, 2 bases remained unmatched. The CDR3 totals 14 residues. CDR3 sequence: CAWTGTANTGELFF. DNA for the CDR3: TGTGCCTGGACCGGGACAGCGAACACCGGGGAGCTGTTTTTT.

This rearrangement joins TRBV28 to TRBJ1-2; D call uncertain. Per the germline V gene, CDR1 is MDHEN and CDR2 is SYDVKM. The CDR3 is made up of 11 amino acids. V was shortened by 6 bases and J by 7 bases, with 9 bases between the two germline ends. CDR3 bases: TGTGCCAGCAGATCCCGGGGTGGCTACACCTTC. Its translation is CASRSRGGYTF.

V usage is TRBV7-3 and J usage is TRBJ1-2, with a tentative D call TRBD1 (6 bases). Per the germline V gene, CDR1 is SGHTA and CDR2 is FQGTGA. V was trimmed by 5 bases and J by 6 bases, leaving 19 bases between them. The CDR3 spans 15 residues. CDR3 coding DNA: TGTGCCAGCAGCCCAAATTCAGGGGCGCGAAATGGCTACACCTTC. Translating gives CASSPNSGARNGYTF.

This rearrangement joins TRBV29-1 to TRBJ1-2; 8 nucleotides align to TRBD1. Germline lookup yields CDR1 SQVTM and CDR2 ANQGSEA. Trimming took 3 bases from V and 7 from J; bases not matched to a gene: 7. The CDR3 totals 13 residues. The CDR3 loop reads CSVDWTGSAGYTF. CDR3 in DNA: TGCAGCGTTGACTGGACAGGGTCTGCTGGCTACACCTTC.

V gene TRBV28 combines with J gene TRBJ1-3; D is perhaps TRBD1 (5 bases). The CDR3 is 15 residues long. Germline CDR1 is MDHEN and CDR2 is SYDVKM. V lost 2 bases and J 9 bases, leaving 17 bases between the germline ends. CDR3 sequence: CASSLRGTRAVTIYF. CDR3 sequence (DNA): TGTGCCAGCAGTTTACGCGGGACCCGGGCGGTCACCATATATTTT.

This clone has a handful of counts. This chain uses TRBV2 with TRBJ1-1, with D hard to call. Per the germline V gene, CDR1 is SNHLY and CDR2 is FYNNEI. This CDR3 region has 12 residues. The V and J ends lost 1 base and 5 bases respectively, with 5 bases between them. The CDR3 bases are TGTGCCAGCAGTGAAGTTCCAACTGAAGCTTTCTTT. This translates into CASSEVPTEAFF.

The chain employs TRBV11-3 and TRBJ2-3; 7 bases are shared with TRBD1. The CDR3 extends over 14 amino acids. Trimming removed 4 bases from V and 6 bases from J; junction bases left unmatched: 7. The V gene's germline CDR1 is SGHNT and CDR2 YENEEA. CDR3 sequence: CASSSGQPRDTQYF. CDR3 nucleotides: TGTGCCAGCAGCTCGGGACAGCCCAGGGATACGCAGTATTTT.

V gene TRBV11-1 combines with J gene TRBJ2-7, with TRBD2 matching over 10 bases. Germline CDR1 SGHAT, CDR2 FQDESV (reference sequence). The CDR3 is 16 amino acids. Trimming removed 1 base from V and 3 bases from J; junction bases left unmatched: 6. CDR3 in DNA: TGTGCCAGCAGCTTAGAGGAGCGGGAGGGCCTCTACGAGCAGTACTTC. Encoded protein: CASSLEEREGLYEQYF.

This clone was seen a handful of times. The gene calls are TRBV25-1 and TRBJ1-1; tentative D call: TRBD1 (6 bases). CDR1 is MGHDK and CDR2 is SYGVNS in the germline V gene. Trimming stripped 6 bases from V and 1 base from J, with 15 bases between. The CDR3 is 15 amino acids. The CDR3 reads CASSPQQGPNTEAFF. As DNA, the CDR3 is TGTGCCAGCAGCCCCCAACAGGGTCCGAACACTGAAGCTTTCTTT.

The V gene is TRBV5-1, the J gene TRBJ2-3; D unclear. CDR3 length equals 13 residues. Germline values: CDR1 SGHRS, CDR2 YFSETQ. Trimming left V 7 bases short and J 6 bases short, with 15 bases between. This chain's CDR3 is CASYLGSSDTQYF. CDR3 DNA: TGCGCCAGCTATCTCGGTAGCTCGGATACGCAGTATTTT. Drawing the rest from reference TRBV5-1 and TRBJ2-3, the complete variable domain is KAGVTQTPRYLIKTRGQQVTLSCSPISGHRSVSWYQQTPGQGLQFLFEYFSETQRNKGNFPGRFSGRQFSNSRSEMNVSTLELGDSALYLCASYLGSSDTQYFGPGTRLTVL.

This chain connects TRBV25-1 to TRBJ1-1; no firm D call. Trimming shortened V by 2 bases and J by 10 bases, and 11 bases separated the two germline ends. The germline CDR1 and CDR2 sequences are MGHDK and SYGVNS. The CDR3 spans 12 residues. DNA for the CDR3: TGTGCCAGCAGTGAAGGACGGGAGGGAGCTTTCTTT. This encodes CASSEGREGAFF.

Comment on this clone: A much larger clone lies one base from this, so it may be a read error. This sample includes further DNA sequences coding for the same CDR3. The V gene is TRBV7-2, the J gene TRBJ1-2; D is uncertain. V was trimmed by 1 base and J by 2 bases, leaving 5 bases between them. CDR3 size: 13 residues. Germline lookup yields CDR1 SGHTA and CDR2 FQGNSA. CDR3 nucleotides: TGTGCCAGCAGCTTAGGAGGAAACTATGGCTACACCTTC. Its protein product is CASSLGGNYGYTF. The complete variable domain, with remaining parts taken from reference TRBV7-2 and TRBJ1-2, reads GAGVSQSPSNKVTEKGKDVELRCDPISGHTALYWYRQSLGQGLEFLIYFQGNSAPDKSGLPSDRFSAERTGGSVSTLTIQRTQQEDSAVYLCASSLGGNYGYTFGSGTRLTVV.

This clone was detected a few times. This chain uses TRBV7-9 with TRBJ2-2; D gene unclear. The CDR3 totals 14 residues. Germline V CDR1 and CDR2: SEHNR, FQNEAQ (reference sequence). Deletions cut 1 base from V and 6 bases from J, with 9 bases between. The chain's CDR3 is CASSLGSAAGELFF. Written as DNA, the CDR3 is TGTGCCAGCAGCTTAGGATCGGCCGCCGGGGAGCTGTTTTTT.

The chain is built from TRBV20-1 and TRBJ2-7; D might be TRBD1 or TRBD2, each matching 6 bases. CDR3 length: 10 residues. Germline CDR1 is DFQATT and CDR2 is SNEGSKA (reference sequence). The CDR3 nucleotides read TGCGGTGGGGGGCTCCACGAGCAGTACTTC. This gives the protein CGGGLHEQYF.

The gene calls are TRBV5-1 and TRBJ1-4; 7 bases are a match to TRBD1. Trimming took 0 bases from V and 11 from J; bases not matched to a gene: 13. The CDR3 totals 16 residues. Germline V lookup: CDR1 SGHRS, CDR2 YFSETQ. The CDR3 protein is CASSLGTTGLVEKLFF. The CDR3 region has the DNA TGCGCCAGCAGCTTGGGTACGACAGGGTTGGTTGAGAAACTGTTTTTT.

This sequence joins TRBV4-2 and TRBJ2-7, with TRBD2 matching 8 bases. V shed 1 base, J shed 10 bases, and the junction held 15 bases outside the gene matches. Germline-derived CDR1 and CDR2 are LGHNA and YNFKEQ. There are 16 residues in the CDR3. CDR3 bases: TGTGCCAGCAGCCAAGTCGGGAGGGAGGGCTCACTCCCACAGTACTTC. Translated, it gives CASSQVGREGSLPQYF.

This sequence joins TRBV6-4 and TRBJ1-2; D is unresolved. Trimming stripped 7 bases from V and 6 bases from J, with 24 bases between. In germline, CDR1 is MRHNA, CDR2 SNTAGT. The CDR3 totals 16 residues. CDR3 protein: CASTLPPPTSRNGYTF. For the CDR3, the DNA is TGTGCCAGCACCCTCCCACCGCCGACCAGTCGAAATGGCTACACCTTC.

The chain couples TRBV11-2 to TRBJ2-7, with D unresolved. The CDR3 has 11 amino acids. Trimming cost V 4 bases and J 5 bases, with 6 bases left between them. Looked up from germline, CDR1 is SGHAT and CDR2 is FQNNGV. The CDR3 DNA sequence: TGTGCCAGCAGCTCTGCCGACGAGCAGTACTTC. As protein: CASSSADEQYF.

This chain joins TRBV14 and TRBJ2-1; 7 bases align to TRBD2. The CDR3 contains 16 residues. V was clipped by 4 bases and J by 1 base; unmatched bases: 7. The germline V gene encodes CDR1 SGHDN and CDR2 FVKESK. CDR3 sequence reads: CASSLIAGKSYNEQFF. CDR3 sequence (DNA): TGTGCCAGCAGCCTTATAGCGGGCAAATCCTACAATGAGCAGTTCTTC.

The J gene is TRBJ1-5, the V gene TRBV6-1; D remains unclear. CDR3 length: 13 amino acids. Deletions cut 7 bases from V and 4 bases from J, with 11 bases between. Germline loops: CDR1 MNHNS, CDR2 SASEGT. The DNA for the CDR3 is TGTGCCAGCACGGGGTCCCCTAATCAGCCCCAGCATTTT. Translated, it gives CASTGSPNQPQHF.

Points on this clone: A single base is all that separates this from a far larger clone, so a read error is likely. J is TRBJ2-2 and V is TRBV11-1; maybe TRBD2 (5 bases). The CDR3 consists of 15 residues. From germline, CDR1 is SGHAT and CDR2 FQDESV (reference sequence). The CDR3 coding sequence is TGTGCCAGACTTCGTCCTCCGGTTCGCGCCGGGGAGCCGTTTTTT. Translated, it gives CARLRPPVRAGEPFF.

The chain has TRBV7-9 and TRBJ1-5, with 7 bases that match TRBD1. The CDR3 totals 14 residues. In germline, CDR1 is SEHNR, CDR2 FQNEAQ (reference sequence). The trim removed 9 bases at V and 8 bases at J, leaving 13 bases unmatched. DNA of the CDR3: TGTGCCAGAGCCGACAGGGAGCGTGGGGAGCCCCAGCATTTT. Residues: CARADRERGEPQHF.

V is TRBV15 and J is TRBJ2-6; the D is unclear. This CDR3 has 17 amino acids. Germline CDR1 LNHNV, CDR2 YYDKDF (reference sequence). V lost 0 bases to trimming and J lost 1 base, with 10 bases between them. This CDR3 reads CATSRDKVGSGANVLTF. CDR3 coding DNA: TGTGCCACCAGCAGAGATAAGGTCGGGTCTGGGGCCAACGTCCTGACTTTC. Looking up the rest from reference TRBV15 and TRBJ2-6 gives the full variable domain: DAMVIQNPRYQVTQFGKPVTLSCSQTLNHNVMYWYQQKSSQAPKLLFHYYDKDFNNEADTPDNFQSRRPNTSFCFLDIRSPGLGDTAMYLCATSRDKVGSGANVLTFGAGSRLTVL.

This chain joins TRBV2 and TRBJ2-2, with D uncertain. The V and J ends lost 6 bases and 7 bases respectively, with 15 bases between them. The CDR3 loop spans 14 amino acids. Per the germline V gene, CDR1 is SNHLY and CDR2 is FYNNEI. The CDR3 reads CASRMGPPSGELFF. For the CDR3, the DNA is TGTGCCAGCAGAATGGGCCCACCAAGCGGGGAGCTGTTTTTT.